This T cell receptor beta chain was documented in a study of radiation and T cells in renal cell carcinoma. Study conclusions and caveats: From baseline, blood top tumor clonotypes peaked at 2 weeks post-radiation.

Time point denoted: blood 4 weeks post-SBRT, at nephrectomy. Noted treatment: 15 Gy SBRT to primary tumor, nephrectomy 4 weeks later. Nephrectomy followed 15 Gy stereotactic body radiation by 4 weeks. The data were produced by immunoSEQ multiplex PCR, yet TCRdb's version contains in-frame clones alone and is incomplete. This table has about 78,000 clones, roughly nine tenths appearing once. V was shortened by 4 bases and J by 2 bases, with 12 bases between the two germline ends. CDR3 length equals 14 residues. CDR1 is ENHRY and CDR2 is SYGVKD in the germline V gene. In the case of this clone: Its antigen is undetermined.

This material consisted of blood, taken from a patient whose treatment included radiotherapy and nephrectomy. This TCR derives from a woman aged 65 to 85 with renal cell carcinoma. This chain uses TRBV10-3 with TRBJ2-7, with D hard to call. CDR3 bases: TGTGCCATCAGTGGACCCCATACCCCCTACGAGCAGTACTTC. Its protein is CAISGPHTPYEQYF.